The entry that follows covers one T cell receptor (beta chain) sequence. The antigen is not known. V was clipped by 3 bases and J by 3 bases, with 11 bases between them. The germline V gene has CDR1 MNHEY and CDR2 SVGAGI. The CDR3 is 14 residues long. The data derive from a study of Graves' ophthalmopathy and Graves' hyperthyroidism. Using RNA transcripts, the TCR beta CDR3 regions were amplified. Following a first-round RT-PCR that used HTBI primers, a second-round multiplex PCR was carried out. In TCRdb, the multiplex PCR reads were re-called with MiXCR into one record per CDR3 protein. The table has 1 million to 1.3 million distinct CDR3 sequences, less than 45% seen once. Newly diagnosed, the hyperthyroidism patients had under 2 months' duration and were aged 18 to 65. General study results and limits: The 13-signature model separated ophthalmopathy from stable hyperthyroidism at almost 90% sensitivity and nearly 82% specificity.

Sequencing was performed on peripheral blood or thyroid tissue (not recorded which). The rearrangement joins TRBV6-5 to TRBJ1-2, with a possible D match to TRBD1 (6 bases). The sequence was obtained from an adult man with Graves' hyperthyroidism. CDR3 DNA sequence: TGTGCCAGCAGTTATGGGCAGGGGTACTATGGCTACACCTTC. Translation: CASSYGQGYYGYTF.